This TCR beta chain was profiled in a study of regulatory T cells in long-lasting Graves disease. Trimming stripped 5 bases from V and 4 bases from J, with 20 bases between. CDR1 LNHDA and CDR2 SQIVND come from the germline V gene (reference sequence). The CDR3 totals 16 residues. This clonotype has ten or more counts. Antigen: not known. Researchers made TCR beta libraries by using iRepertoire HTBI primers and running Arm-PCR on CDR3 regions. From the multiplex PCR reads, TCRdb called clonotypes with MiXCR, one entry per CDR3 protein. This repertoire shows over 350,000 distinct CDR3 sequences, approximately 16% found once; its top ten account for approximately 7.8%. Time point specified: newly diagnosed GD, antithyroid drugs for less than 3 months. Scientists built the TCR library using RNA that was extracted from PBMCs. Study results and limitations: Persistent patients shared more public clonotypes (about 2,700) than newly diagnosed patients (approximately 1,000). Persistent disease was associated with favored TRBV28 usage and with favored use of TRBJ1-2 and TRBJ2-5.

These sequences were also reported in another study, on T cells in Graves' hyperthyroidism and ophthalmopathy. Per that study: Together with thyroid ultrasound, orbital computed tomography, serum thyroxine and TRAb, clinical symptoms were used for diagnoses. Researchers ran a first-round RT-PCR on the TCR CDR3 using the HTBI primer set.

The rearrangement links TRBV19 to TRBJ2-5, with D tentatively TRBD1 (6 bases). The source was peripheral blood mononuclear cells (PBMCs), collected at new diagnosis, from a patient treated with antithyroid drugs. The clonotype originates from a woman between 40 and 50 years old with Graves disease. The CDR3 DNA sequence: TGTGCCAGTAGTCAATACAGGGATTTCGGTGCAGAGACCCAGTACTTC. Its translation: CASSQYRDFGAETQYF.